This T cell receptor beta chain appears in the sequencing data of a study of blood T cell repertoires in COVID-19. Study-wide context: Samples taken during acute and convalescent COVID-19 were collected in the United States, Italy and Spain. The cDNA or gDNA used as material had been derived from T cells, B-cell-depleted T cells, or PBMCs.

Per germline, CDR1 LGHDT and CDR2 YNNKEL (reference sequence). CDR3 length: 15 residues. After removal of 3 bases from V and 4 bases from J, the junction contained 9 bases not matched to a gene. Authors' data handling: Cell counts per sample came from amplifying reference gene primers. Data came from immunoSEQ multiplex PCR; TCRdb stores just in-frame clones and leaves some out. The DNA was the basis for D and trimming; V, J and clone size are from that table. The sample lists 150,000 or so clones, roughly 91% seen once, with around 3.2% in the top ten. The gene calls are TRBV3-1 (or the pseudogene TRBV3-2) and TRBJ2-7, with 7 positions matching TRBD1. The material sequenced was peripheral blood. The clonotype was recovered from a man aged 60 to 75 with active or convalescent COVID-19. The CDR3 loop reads CASSQPTGSRYEQYF. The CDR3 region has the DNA TGTGCCAGCAGCCAGCCGACAGGGTCCCGATACGAGCAGTACTTC.